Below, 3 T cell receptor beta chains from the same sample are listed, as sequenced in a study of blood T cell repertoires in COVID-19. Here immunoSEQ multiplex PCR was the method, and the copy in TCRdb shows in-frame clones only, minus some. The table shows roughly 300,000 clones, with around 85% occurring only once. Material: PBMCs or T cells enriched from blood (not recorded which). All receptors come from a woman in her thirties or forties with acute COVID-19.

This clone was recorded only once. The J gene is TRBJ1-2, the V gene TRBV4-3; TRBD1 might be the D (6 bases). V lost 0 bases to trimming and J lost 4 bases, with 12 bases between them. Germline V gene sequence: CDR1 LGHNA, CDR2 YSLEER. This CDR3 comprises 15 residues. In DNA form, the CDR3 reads TGCGCCAGCAGCCAAGAATCAGGGGTTGGCTATGGCTACACCTTC. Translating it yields CASSQESGVGYGYTF.

In nucleotides, the CDR3 is TGTGCTGGATCCCCCGGAGCGGGGGGGCCCAACAATGAGCAGTTCTTC. Residues: CAGSPGAGGPNNEQFF. The chain has TRBV12-5 and TRBJ2-1, with TRBD2 matching over 10 bases. Germline CDR1 and CDR2: LGHNT and FRNRAP. J gave up 5 bases and V 11 bases, and 15 bases lay outside the gene matches. The CDR3 spans 16 residues.

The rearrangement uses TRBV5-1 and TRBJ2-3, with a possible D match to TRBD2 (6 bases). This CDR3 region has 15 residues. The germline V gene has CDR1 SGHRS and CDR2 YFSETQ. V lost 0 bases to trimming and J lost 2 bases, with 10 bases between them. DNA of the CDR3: TGCGCCAGCAGCTTGGTTGGCGGGGTCACAGATACGCAGTATTTT. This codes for CASSLVGGVTDTQYF.